This T cell receptor beta chain was observed in a study of blood T cell repertoires in COVID-19. The repertoire was sequenced with immunoSEQ multiplex PCR; TCRdb's copy has only in-frame clones and lacks some. The sample carries roughly 280,000 clones, 80% to 90% recorded once. This sequence originates from a man aged 55 to 70 with acute or convalescent COVID-19. The source material was peripheral blood.

The CDR3 loop is CASSLVGRTAGRETQYF. The CDR3 DNA follows: TGTGCCAGCAGCTTAGTTGGGCGGACAGCGGGAAGGGAGACCCAGTACTTC. The rearrangement joins TRBV7-2 to TRBJ2-5; weak D call: TRBD2 (7 bases). Germline-derived CDR1 and CDR2 are SGHTA and FQGNSA. There are 17 residues in the CDR3. Trimming removed 1 base from V and 5 bases from J, with 20 bases in between.